Listed here are 3 T cell receptor beta chains from one sample, sequenced in a study of cytomegalovirus exposure and HLA in healthy donors. Primers for the PCR totalled 60 Vbeta and 13 Jbeta. The data were produced by immunoSEQ multiplex PCR, yet TCRdb's version contains in-frame clones alone and is incomplete. The sample lists approximately 150,000 clones, roughly 70% occurring once. The sequencing input was PBMCs. The origin of the receptors is a woman between 40 and 50 years old in good health and CMV-seropositive.

The table lists this clone with a count of one. This rearrangement joins TRBV6-4 to TRBJ2-2, with unresolved D. Germline V gene lookup returns CDR1 MRHNA and CDR2 SNTAGT. CDR3 size: 13 residues. V was cut by 6 bases and J by 0 bases, with 5 bases left in between. The CDR3 DNA is TGTGCCAGCAGCCCCACGAACACCGGGGAGCTGTTTTTT. Protein product: CASSPTNTGELFF.

This chain joins TRBV29-1 and TRBJ1-2; weak D call: TRBD1 (5 bases). Germline CDR1 reads SQVTM; CDR2 reads ANQGSEA. Trimming pared 7 bases from V and 4 bases from J, leaving 16 bases between. This CDR3 region has 13 residues. The CDR3 DNA sequence: TGCAGCGGTGGAGGGTTAGGGACCTATGGCTACACCTTC. This sequence encodes CSGGGLGTYGYTF.

The rearrangement joins TRBV19 to TRBJ2-1, with a possible D match to TRBD1 (5 bases). The CDR3 runs to 16 residues. V lost 8 bases to trimming and J lost 2 bases, with 19 bases between them. Germline V gives CDR1 LNHDA, CDR2 SQIVND (reference sequence). The DNA of the CDR3 is TGTGCCAGTTGTCCTCAAGGGGCGTTACCCTACAATGAGCAGTTCTTC. Translated, it gives CASCPQGALPYNEQFF.